The 8 T cell receptor beta chains listed next were all sequenced from one sample in a study of cytomegalovirus exposure and HLA in healthy donors. Researchers ran the PCR with 60 Vbeta and 13 Jbeta primers. The data were produced by immunoSEQ multiplex PCR, yet TCRdb's version contains in-frame clones alone and is incomplete. The table shows about 36,000 clones, with nearly 70% occurring only once. The sequenced sample consisted of PBMCs. The receptors here all came from a young man in good health and CMV-seronegative.

The J gene is TRBJ1-5, the V gene TRBV6-6; 10 bases map to TRBD1. The CDR3 contains 15 residues. The J segment lost 6 bases and the V segment lost 0 bases, leaving 2 bases of the junction unmatched. Per the germline V gene, CDR1 is MNHNY and CDR2 is SVGAGI (reference sequence). This CDR3 is CASSYSGQGGQPQHF. The CDR3 nucleotides read TGTGCCAGCAGTTACTCCGGACAGGGGGGTCAGCCCCAGCATTTT.

The chain uses TRBV5-1 and TRBJ2-5; D is possibly TRBD2 (5 bases). Germline assignment: CDR1 SGHRS and CDR2 YFSETQ. V gave up 4 bases and J gave up 4 bases, with 11 bases separating them. This CDR3 contains 13 residues. CDR3 amino acids: CASSKLETETQYF. The CDR3 region has the DNA TGCGCCAGCAGCAAACTAGAGACAGAGACCCAGTACTTC.

The chain couples TRBV14 to TRBJ2-5, with 9 bases fitting TRBD1. CDR3 length equals 15 residues. The germline V gene has CDR1 SGHDN and CDR2 FVKESK. The V gene end was trimmed by 4 bases and the J gene end by 5 bases; junction bases not matched to a gene: 8. CDR3 residues: CASSPGTGNWETQYF. In DNA, the CDR3 is TGTGCCAGCAGCCCCGGGACAGGGAATTGGGAGACCCAGTACTTC.

This chain uses TRBV5-1 with TRBJ2-7; tentative D call: TRBD1 (5 bases). From germline, CDR1 is SGHRS and CDR2 YFSETQ. There are 13 residues in the CDR3. Trimming took off 0 bases at V and 5 bases at J, with 9 bases between the two ends. CDR3 sequence reads: CASSLVDTNEQYF. CDR3 DNA: TGCGCCAGCAGCTTGGTGGACACTAACGAGCAGTACTTC. Combining the CDR3 with reference TRBV5-1 and TRBJ2-7 gives the whole variable domain KAGVTQTPRYLIKTRGQQVTLSCSPISGHRSVSWYQQTPGQGLQFLFEYFSETQRNKGNFPGRFSGRQFSNSRSEMNVSTLELGDSALYLCASSLVDTNEQYFGPGTRLTVT.

The V and J genes are TRBV14 and TRBJ1-5, with 7 bases fitting TRBD1. Germline V gene sequence: CDR1 SGHDN, CDR2 FVKESK. Trimming removed 2 bases from V and 3 bases from J; junction bases left unmatched: 7. CDR3 length: 16 residues. The CDR3 protein is CASSQKDRRYNQPQHF. For the CDR3, the DNA is TGTGCCAGCAGCCAAAAGGACAGGAGATACAATCAGCCCCAGCATTTT.

In its sample, this clone was seen a few times. The gene calls are TRBV5-1 and TRBJ2-5; 9 bases are a match to TRBD1. CDR3 length: 13 residues. The V and J ends lost 2 bases and 5 bases, in that order; junction bases with no gene match: 1. Germline V gene lookup returns CDR1 SGHRS and CDR2 YFSETQ. The CDR3 sequence is CASSFGQGETQYF. The CDR3 nucleotides are TGCGCCAGCAGCTTTGGACAGGGGGAGACCCAGTACTTC. Supplemented by reference TRBV5-1 and TRBJ2-5, the full variable domain reads KAGVTQTPRYLIKTRGQQVTLSCSPISGHRSVSWYQQTPGQGLQFLFEYFSETQRNKGNFPGRFSGRQFSNSRSEMNVSTLELGDSALYLCASSFGQGETQYFGPGTRLLVL.

The rearrangement uses TRBV7-2 and TRBJ1-2; no clear D. Germline lookup yields CDR1 SGHTA and CDR2 FQGNSA. V was pared by 5 bases and J by 0 bases, with 10 bases between. The CDR3 spans 14 residues. DNA of the CDR3: TGTGCCAGCAGCAGCTACTACTCTAACTATGGCTACACCTTC. Translation: CASSSYYSNYGYTF.

This rearrangement joins TRBV29-1 to TRBJ2-1; 8 nucleotides line up with TRBD2. The junction had 11 bases not matched to a gene; V was cut back by 3 bases and J by 4 bases. The CDR3 has 16 amino acids. The germline gives CDR1 SQVTM, CDR2 ANQGSEA. CDR3 in DNA: TGCAGCGTTGATGTCCCCGGGGGGGTTTTGTACAATGAGCAGTTCTTC. Its translation: CSVDVPGGVLYNEQFF.